This paragraph reports one TCR beta chain. These data originate in a study of T cell responses to AZD1222 COVID-19 vaccine. The V and J ends lost 4 bases and 8 bases respectively, with 17 bases between them. Germline V gives CDR1 MDHEN, CDR2 SYDVKM. The CDR3 runs to 14 residues. The repertoire was sequenced with immunoSEQ multiplex PCR; TCRdb's copy has only in-frame clones and lacks some. The repertoire consists of 130,000 or so clones, with approximately 95% occurring once and the leading ten covering less than 0.95%. This receptor was obtained from an adult in good health. This sequence joins TRBV28 and TRBJ1-2; no firm D call. Material: peripheral blood, obtained on day 0 of MenACWY control vaccination. CDR3 nucleotides: TGTGCCAGCAGTTCACCCCCGGGTTTTCTGGGCTACACCTTC. Protein: CASSSPPGFLGYTF.